This T cell receptor (beta chain) was observed in a study of shared clonotypes between healthy human individuals. Original data processing: Filtering differed because ImmunoSEQ produced junction-only sequences that carried no quality scores. Sequencing used immunoSEQ multiplex PCR; TCRdb keeps in-frame clones, though not all of them. The DNA was the basis for D and trimming; V, J and clone size are from that table. The data hold roughly 1,500,000 clones, with 95% to 99% observed a single time. The J segment lost 3 bases and the V segment lost 6 bases, leaving 7 bases of the junction unmatched. This CDR3 has 15 amino acids. From germline, CDR1 is KGHSH and CDR2 LQKENI.

V usage is TRBV18 and J usage is TRBJ2-1, with 8 bases that match TRBD2. The sequence was collected from a man aged 30-40 years in good health. Specimen: naive CD4+ T cells sorted from blood. Regarding subset: CD45RA+ positively selected. The CDR3 sequence is CASSQRETVYNEQFF. For the CDR3, the DNA is TGTGCCAGCTCCCAGCGGGAGACAGTCTACAATGAGCAGTTCTTC.